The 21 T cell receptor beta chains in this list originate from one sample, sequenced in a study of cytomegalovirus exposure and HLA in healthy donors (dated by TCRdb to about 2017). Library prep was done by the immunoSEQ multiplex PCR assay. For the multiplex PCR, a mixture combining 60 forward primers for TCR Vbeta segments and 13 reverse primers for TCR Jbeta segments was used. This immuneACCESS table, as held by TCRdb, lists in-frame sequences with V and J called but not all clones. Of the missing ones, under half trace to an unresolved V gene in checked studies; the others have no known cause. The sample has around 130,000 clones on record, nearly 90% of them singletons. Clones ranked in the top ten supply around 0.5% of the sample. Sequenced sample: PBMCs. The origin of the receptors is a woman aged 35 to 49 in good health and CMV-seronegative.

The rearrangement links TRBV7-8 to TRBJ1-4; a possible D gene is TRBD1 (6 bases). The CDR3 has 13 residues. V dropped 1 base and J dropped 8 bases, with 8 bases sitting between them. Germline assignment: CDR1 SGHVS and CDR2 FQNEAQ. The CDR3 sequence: CASSLGGGEKLFF. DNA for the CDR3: TGTGCCAGCAGCTTAGGTGGGGGCGAAAAACTGTTTTTT. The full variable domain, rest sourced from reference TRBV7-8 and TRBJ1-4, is GAGVSQSPRYKVAKRGQDVALRCDPISGHVSLFWYQQALGQGPEFLTYFQNEAQLDKSGLPSDRFFAERPEGSVSTLKIQRTQQEDSAVYLCASSLGGGEKLFFGSGTQLSVL.

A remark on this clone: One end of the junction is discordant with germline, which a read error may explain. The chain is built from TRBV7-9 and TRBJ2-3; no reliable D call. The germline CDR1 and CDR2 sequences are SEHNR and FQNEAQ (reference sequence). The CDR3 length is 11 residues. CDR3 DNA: TGTTCCAGCAGCTTCCCGGATACGCAGTATTTT. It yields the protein CSSSFPDTQYF.

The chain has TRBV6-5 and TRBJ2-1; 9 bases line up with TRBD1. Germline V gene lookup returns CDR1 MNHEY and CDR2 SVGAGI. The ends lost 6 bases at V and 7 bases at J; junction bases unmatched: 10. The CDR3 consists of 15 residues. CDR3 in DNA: TGTGCCAGCAGCCCTGGACAGGGGTTAGGAAATGAGCAGTTCTTC. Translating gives CASSPGQGLGNEQFF.

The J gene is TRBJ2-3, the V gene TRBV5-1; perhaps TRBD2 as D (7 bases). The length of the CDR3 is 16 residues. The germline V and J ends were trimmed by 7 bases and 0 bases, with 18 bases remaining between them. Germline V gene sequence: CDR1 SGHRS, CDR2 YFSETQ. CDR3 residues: CASSGAAGASTDTQYF. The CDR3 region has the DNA TGCGCCAGCTCAGGGGCGGCGGGAGCAAGCACAGATACGCAGTATTTT.

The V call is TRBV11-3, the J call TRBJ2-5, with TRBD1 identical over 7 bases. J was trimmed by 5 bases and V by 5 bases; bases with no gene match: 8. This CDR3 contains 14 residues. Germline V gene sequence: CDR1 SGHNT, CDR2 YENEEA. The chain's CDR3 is CASSPRGQWETQYF. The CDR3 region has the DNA TGTGCCAGCAGCCCAAGGGGGCAGTGGGAGACCCAGTACTTC.

CDR3 DNA sequence: TGTGCCAGCAGTCCGATCAACAGGGACCAGCCCCAGCATTTT. Amino acids: CASSPINRDQPQHF. The J gene is TRBJ1-5, the V gene TRBV7-2, with D possibly TRBD1 on 6 matching bases. Germline loops: CDR1 SGHTA, CDR2 FQGNSA. This CDR3 comprises 14 residues. The V gene lost 6 bases and the J gene lost 7 bases, with 16 bases spanning the gap. Based on the CDR3 plus reference TRBV7-2 and TRBJ1-5, the full variable domain is GAGVSQSPSNKVTEKGKDVELRCDPISGHTALYWYRQSLGQGLEFLIYFQGNSAPDKSGLPSDRFSAERTGGSVSTLTIQRTQQEDSAVYLCASSPINRDQPQHFGDGTRLSIL.

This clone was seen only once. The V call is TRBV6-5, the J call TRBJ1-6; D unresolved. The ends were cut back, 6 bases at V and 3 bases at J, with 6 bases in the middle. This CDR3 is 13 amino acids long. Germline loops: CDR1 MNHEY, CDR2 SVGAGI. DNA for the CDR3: TGTGCCAGCAGGACACACTATAATTCACCCCTCCACTTT. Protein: CASRTHYNSPLHF.

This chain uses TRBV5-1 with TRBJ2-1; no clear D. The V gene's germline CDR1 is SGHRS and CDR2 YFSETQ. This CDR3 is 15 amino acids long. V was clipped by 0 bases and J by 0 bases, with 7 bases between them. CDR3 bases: TGCGCCAGCAGCTTGGCCCCGGGCTCCTACAATGAGCAGTTCTTC. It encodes CASSLAPGSYNEQFF.

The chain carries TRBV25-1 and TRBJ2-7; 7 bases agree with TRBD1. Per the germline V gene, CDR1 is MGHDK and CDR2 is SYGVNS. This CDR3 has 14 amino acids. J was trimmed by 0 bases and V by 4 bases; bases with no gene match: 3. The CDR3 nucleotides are TGTGCCAGCAGTGCCAGGGGGAGCTCCTACGAGCAGTACTTC. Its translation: CASSARGSSYEQYF.

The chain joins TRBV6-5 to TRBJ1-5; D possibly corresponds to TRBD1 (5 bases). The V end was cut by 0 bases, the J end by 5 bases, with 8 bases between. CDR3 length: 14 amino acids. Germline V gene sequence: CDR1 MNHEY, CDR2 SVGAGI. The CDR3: CASSYSGGDQPQHF. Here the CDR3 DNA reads TGTGCCAGCAGTTACTCTGGGGGGGATCAGCCCCAGCATTTT.

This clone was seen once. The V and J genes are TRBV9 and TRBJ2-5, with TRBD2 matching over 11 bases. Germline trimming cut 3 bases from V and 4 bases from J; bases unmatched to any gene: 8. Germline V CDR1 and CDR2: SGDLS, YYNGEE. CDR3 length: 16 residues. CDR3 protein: CASSAQPLAGGETQYF. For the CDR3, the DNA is TGTGCCAGCAGCGCCCAGCCCCTAGCGGGGGGAGAGACCCAGTACTTC. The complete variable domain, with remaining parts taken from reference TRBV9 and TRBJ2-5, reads DSGVTQTPKHLITATGQRVTLRCSPRSGDLSVYWYQQSLDQGLQFLIQYYNGEERAKGNILERFSAQQFPDLHSELNLSSLELGDSALYFCASSAQPLAGGETQYFGPGTRLLVL.

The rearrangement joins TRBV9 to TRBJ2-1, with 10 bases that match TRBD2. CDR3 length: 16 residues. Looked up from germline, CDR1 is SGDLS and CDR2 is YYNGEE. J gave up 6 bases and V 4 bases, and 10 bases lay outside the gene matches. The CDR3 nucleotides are TGTGCCAGCAGCACCGAACTAGCGGGATCACCCAATGAGCAGTTCTTC. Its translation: CASSTELAGSPNEQFF.

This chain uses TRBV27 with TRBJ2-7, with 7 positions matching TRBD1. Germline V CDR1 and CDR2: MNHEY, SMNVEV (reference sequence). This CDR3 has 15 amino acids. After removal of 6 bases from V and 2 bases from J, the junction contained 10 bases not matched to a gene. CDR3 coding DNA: TGTGCCAGCAGCCGCCGTTGGGACAGTACCTACGAGCAGTACTTC. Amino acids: CASSRRWDSTYEQYF.

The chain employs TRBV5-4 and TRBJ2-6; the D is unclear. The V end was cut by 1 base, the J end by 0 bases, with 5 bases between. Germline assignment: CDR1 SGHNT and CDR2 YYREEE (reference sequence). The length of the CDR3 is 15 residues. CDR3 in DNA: TGTGCCAGCAGCTTGTATAACTCTGGGGCCAACGTCCTGACTTTC. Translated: CASSLYNSGANVLTF.

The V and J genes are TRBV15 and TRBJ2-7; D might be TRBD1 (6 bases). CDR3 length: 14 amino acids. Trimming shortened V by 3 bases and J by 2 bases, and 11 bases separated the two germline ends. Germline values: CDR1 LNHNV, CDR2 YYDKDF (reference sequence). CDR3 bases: TGTGCCACCAGCAGCCGACAGGATACCTACGAGCAGTACTTC. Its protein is CATSSRQDTYEQYF.

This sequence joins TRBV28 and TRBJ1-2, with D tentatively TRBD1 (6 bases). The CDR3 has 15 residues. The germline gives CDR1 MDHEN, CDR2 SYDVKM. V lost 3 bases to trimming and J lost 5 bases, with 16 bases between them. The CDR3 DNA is TGTGCCAGCAGTTTGTCACTCGGGGGGCAGTATGGCTACACCTTC. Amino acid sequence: CASSLSLGGQYGYTF.

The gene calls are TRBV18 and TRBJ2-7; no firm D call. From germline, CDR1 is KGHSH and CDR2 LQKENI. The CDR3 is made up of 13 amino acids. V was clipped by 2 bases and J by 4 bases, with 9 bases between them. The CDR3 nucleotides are TGTGCCAGCTCACCAGGTAGCCCATACGAGCAGTACTTC. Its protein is CASSPGSPYEQYF.

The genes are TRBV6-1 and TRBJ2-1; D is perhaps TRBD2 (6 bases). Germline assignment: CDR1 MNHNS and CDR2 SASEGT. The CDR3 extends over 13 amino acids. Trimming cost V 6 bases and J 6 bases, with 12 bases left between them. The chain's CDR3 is CASSPTRVNEQFF. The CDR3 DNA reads TGTGCCAGCAGCCCGACTAGGGTCAATGAGCAGTTCTTC.

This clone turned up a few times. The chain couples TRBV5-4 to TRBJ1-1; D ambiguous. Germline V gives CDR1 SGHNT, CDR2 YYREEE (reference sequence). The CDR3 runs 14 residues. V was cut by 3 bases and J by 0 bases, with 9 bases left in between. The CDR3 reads CASSSRRVNTEAFF. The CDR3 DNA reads TGTGCCAGCAGCTCTCGGAGAGTGAACACTGAAGCTTTCTTT.

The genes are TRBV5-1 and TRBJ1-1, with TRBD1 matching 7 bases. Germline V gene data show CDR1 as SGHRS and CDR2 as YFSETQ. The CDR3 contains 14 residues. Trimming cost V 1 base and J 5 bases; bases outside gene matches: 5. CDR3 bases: TGCGCCAGCAGCTTGACAGGGGCGAGGACTGAAGCTTTCTTT. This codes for CASSLTGARTEAFF.

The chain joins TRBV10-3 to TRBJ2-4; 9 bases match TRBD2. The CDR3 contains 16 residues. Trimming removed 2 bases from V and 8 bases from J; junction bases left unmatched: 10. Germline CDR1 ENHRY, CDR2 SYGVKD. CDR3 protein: CAISEQEPGLAHIQYF. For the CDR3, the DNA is TGTGCCATCAGTGAGCAGGAACCGGGACTAGCACACATTCAGTACTTC.